The 7 T cell receptor beta chains below all came from one sample that was sequenced in a study of T cells after yellow fever vaccination. TCRdb passed the 5' RACE reads through MiXCR, listing each CDR3 protein once. The sample holds approximately 350,000 distinct CDR3 sequences, approximately 10% seen once. Specimen: PBMCs, collected on the day of the first yellow fever vaccination. All receptors derive from a young man who received the YFV17D yellow fever vaccine.

This clonotype was counted between two and nine times. V is TRBV6-5 and J is TRBJ1-2; TRBD1 might be the D (5 bases). Per the germline V gene, CDR1 is MNHEY and CDR2 is SVGAGI. V lost 1 base and J 8 bases, leaving 20 bases between the germline ends. There are 16 residues in the CDR3. The CDR3, as DNA: TGTGCCAGCAGTTACTTCCCAGGGCTCGATTCAGGGGGCTACACCTTC. Translation gives CASSYFPGLDSGGYTF.

This clonotype was detected ten times or more. The junction and the germline gene differ at one end; a read error may be behind it. This rearrangement joins TRBV5-1 to TRBJ2-2; no clear D gene. The CDR3 extends over 15 amino acids. From germline, CDR1 is SGHRS and CDR2 YFSETQ. CDR3 loop: CASNLELANTGELFF. The CDR3 DNA is TGCGCCAGCAACTTGGAACTCGCGAACACCGGGGAGCTGTTTTTT. Using reference TRBV5-1 and TRBJ2-2 for the parts outside the CDR3, the full variable domain is KAGVTQTPRYLIKTRGQQVTLSCSPISGHRSVSWYQQTPGQGLQFLFEYFSETQRNKGNFPGRFSGRQFSNSRSEMNVSTLELGDSALYLCASNLELANTGELFFGEGSRLTVL.

This clonotype was detected ten times or more. The chain links TRBV12-3 or TRBV12-4 to TRBJ2-1; a weak D match, TRBD2 (5 bases). The V end was cut by 3 bases, the J end by 7 bases, with 7 bases between. The CDR3 is 12 amino acids. DNA of the CDR3: TGTGCCAGCAGTTTCCCGGGGAATGAGCAGTTCTTC. Amino acid sequence: CASSFPGNEQFF.

This clonotype was seen repeatedly, ten times or more. The chain couples TRBV4-1 to TRBJ2-5; weak D call: TRBD2 (6 bases). CDR1 is MGHRA, CDR2 YSYEKL, per germline. This CDR3 contains 15 residues. Trimming stripped 0 bases from V and 4 bases from J, with 12 bases between. The chain's CDR3 is CASSQDPGVVETQYF. The CDR3 nucleotides read TGCGCCAGCAGCCAAGATCCGGGGGTAGTAGAGACCCAGTACTTC.

This chain joins TRBV11-2 and TRBJ2-3, with D possibly matching TRBD1 (5 bases). V dropped 6 bases and J dropped 1 base, with 11 bases sitting between them. The CDR3 consists of 14 residues. Germline V CDR1 and CDR2: SGHAT, FQNNGV. The CDR3 protein is CASRQGWGTDTQYF. DNA for the CDR3: TGTGCCAGCAGGCAGGGCTGGGGCACAGATACGCAGTATTTT.

V and J are TRBV24-1 and TRBJ2-3; D remains ambiguous. Trimming stripped 6 bases from V and 6 bases from J, with 12 bases between. Germline lookup yields CDR1 KGHDR and CDR2 SFDVKD. The CDR3 is made up of 13 amino acids. The CDR3 nucleotides read TGTGCCACCAGTACCCGCAGCTCGGATACGCAGTATTTT. It codes for CATSTRSSDTQYF.

J is TRBJ1-5 and V is TRBV19; D perhaps matches TRBD1 (5 bases). V lost 7 bases and J 5 bases, leaving 21 bases between the germline ends. Germline V gene lookup returns CDR1 LNHDA and CDR2 SQIVND (reference sequence). The CDR3 length is 16 residues. The DNA of the CDR3 is TGTGCCAGTAATCTCGACGGGGGACGGACCGATCAGCCCCAGCATTTT. The encoded protein is CASNLDGGRTDQPQHF. Full variable domain (remainder filled in from reference TRBV19 and TRBJ1-5): DGGITQSPKYLFRKEGQNVTLSCEQNLNHDAMYWYRQDPGQGLRLIYYSQIVNDFQKGDIAEGYSVSREKKESFPLTVTSAQKNPTAFYLCASNLDGGRTDQPQHFGDGTRLSIL.